This TCR beta chain was captured in a study of blood T cell repertoires in COVID-19. Whole-study context: Sources were T cells, B-cell-depleted T cells, or PBMCs; the material itself was cDNA or gDNA.

The V segment lost 6 bases and the J segment 1 base; nucleotides outside the gene matches: 3. This CDR3 spans 14 amino acids. Germline CDR1 is SQVTM and CDR2 is ANQGSEA. Authors' analysis steps: How many nucleated cells were present was estimated from reference gene primer amplification. Clones were read by immunoSEQ multiplex PCR, and TCRdb kept only the in-frame ones, dropping some. Clone size and the V and J calls come from that table; the DNA yielded D and trimming. Altogether around 200,000 clones are present, approximately 87% being singletons, with the ten largest covering around 0.88%. V and J are TRBV29-1 and TRBJ2-1, with TRBD1 matching 10 bases. Sample: peripheral blood. The sequence derives from a woman between 18 and 29 years old who had recovered from COVID-19. This CDR3 reads CSVEGQGSYNEQFF. The DNA for the CDR3 is TGCAGCGTGGAGGGACAGGGGTCCTACAATGAGCAGTTCTTC.